Listed below are T cell receptor beta chains from one sample, sequenced in a study of identical twins. TCRdb itself ran the 5' RACE reads through MiXCR, one entry per CDR3 protein. Of more than 1.5 million distinct CDR3 sequences in the sample, roughly a third are singletons; the top ten hold approximately 0.29%. The sample consisted of cord blood. The receptors shown here come from a newborn girl in good health. Both conserved end residues are part of each CDR3. The order of the fields is V gene, J gene, D gene, clone size, CDR3 DNA, CDR3 protein. D genes are given only for firm matches. Clone size is stated in some rows and not others, as once, few, many or a class when expanded.

TRBV11-2,TRBJ1-2,TRBD1,-,TGTGCCAGCAGCCCCGTAGGACAGGGCTATGGCTACACCTTC,CASSPVGQGYGYTF
TRBV7-2,TRBJ2-3,TRBD2,many,TGTGCCAGCAGCTTACCGGGGGGGCGAACAGATACGCAGTATTTT,CASSLPGGRTDTQYF
TRBV2,TRBJ2-4,-,-,TGTGCCAGACAAGGGTTCCAAGAGGCCCAGTACTTC,CARQGFQEAQYF
TRBV20-1,TRBJ2-7,-,-,TGCAGTGCTAGGCCCCTCAGGCAGGGGTTGGCCTACGAGCAGTACTTC,CSARPLRQGLAYEQYF
TRBV19,TRBJ2-5,-,few,TGTGCCAGTAGTATAGCGGGAGAGCGTGAGCAGTACTTC,CASSIAGEREQYF
TRBV14,TRBJ1-1,-,-,TGTGCCAGCAGCCAGCTACCCCCGAACACTGAAGCTTTCTTT,CASSQLPPNTEAFF
TRBV18,TRBJ2-7,TRBD2,-,TGTGCCAGCTCGGAACAGCGGGGCCTCTCCTACAATGAGCAGTACTTC,CASSEQRGLSYNEQYF
TRBV28,TRBJ1-2,TRBD1,few,TGTGGTGTACAGGGGCTGAGCTATGGCTACACCTTC,CGVQGLSYGYTF
TRBV6-5,TRBJ1-2,-,-,TGTGCCAGCAGGGGTGGGGGGAACTATGGCTACACCTTC,CASRGGGNYGYTF
TRBV20-1,TRBJ2-7,-,-,TGCAGTGCTAGAGATCGAACCCGTCCTTACAATGAGCAGTACTTC,CSARDRTRPYNEQYF
TRBV5-1,TRBJ1-5,-,-,TGCGCCAGCGCGCCCCAGCATTTT,CASAPQHF
TRBV7-8,TRBJ2-1,-,few,TGTGCCAGCAGCTTAGAGGGGGGGGTTTGGGAGCAGTTCTTC,CASSLEGGVWEQFF
TRBV29-1,TRBJ2-1,-,-,-,CSGVQQHISLQRWARSYNEQFF
TRBV10-3,TRBJ2-1,TRBD2,many,TGTGCCATCAGTGATAGCGGGAGGCTTACCTACAATGAGCAGTTCTTC,CAISDSGRLTYNEQFF
TRBV7-8,TRBJ2-1,-,many,TGTGCCAGCAGCTTCAGGGCCTACAATGAGCAGTTCTTC,CASSFRAYNEQFF
TRBV14,TRBJ1-1,-,-,TGTGCCAGCAGCGTAGGACAGCTACCCTCTGAAGCTTTCTTT,CASSVGQLPSEAFF
TRBV12-3/TRBV12-4,TRBJ1-5,-,-,TGTGCCAGCAGCATCCAGGGAGATCAGCCCCAGCATTTT,CASSIQGDQPQHF
TRBV12-3/TRBV12-4,TRBJ2-5,-,-,TGTGCCAGCAGTTGGGGGGTTCATGAGACCCAGTACTTC,CASSWGVHETQYF
TRBV20-1,TRBJ1-3,-,-,TGCAGTGCTTCCTCTGGAGGCTCTGGAAACACCATATATTTT,CSASSGGSGNTIYF
TRBV7-9,TRBJ2-3,TRBD2,few,TGTGCCAGCAGCTTCGTAAGGCTACTAGCGGACACAGATACGCAGTATTTT,CASSFVRLLADTDTQYF
TRBV2,TRBJ2-7,-,few,TGTGCCAGCAGTTCACCTCGGAACCGGGGGTACGAGCAGTACTTC,CASSSPRNRGYEQYF
TRBV5-1,TRBJ2-5,TRBD2,-,TGCGCCAGCAGCTACGGACTAGCGGGGAGTTTGTACAATGAGCAGTACTTC,CASSYGLAGSLYNEQYF
TRBV27,TRBJ1-3,-,-,TGTGCCAGCAGTTTATCCGGGATCTCTGGAAACACCATATATTTT,CASSLSGISGNTIYF
TRBV5-1,TRBJ2-5,-,-,TGCGCCAGCAGCCCTGGAGGTAAAGGGTACCAAGAGACCCAGTACTTC,CASSPGGKGYQETQYF
TRBV4-2,TRBJ2-3,-,few,TGTGCCAGCAGCCAAGGGTCGTGGGGCACAGATACGCAGTATTTT,CASSQGSWGTDTQYF
TRBV20-1,TRBJ1-2,-,few,TGCAGTGCCCCCCTCAACGGGAACTATGGCTACACCTTC,CSAPLNGNYGYTF